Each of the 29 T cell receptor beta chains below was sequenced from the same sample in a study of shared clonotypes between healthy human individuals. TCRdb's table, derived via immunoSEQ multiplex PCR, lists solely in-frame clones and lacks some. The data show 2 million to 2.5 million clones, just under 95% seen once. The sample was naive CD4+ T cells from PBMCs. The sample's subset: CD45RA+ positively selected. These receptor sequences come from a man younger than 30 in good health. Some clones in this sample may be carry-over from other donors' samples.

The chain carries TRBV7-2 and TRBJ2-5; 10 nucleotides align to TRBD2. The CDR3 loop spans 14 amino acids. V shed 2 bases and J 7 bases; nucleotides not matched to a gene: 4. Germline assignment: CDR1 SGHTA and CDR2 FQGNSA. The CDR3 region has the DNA TGTGCCAGCAGCTTACTTAGCGGGGGGTCGACCCAGTACTTC. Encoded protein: CASSLLSGGSTQYF.

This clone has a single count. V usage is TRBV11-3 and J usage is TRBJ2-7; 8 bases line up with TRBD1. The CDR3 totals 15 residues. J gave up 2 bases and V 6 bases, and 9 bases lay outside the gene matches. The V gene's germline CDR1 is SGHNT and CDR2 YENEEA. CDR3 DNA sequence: TGTGCCAGCAGTCCGGACAGGGAGGAGCCCTACGAGCAGTACTTC. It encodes CASSPDREEPYEQYF.

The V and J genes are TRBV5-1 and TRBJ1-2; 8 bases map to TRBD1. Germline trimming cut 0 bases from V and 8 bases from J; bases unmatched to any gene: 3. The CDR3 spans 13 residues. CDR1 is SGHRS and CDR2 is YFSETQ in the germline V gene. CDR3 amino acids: CASSLAGGRGYTF. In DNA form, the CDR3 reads TGCGCCAGCAGCTTGGCAGGGGGCAGGGGCTACACCTTC.

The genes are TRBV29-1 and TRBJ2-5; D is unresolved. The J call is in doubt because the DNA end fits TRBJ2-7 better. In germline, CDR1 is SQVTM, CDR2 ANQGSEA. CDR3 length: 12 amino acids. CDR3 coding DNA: TGCAGCGTTGTAAGGGATTCCTACGAGCAGTACTTC. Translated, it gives CSVVRDSYEQYF.

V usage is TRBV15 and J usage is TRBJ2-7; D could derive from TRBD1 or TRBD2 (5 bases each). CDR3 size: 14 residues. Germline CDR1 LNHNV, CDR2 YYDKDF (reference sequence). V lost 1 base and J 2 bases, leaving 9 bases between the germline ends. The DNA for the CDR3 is TGTGCCACCAGCAGAGGTGGGGGAGCCTACGAGCAGTACTTC. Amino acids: CATSRGGGAYEQYF.

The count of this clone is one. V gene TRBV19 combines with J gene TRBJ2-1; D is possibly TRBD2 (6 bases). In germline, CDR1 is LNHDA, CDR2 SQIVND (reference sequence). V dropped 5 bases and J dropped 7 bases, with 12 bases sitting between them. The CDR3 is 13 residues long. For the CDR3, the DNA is TGTGCCAGTAGTGTTAACGGGGGAAATGAGCAGTTCTTC. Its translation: CASSVNGGNEQFF. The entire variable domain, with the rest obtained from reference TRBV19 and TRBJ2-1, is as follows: DGGITQSPKYLFRKEGQNVTLSCEQNLNHDAMYWYRQDPGQGLRLIYYSQIVNDFQKGDIAEGYSVSREKKESFPLTVTSAQKNPTAFYLCASSVNGGNEQFFGPGTRLTVL.

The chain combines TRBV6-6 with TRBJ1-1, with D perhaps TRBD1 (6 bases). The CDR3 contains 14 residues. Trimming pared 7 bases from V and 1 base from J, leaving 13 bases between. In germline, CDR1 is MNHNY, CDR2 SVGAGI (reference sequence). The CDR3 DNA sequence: TGTGCCAGCATTAGGAACAGGGCGAACACTGAAGCTTTCTTT. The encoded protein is CASIRNRANTEAFF.

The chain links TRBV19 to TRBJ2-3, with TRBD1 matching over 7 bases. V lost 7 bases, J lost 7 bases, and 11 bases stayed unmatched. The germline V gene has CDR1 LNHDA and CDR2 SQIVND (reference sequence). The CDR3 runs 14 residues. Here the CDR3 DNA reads TGTGCCAGTAATGCTGCCCGGGACAGTTATACGCAGTATTTT. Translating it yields CASNAARDSYTQYF.

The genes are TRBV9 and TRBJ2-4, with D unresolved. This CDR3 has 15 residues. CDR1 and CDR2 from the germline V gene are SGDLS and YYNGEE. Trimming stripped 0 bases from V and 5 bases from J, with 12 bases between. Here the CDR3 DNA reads TGTGCCAGCAGCGTAGGGCCACTTTTAGAAAACATTCAGTACTTC. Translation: CASSVGPLLENIQYF.

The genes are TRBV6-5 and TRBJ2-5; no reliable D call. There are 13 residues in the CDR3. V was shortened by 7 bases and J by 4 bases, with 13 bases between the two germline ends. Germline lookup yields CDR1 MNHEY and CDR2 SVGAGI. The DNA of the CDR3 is TGTGCCAGCACCAACGGGTGGTTAGAGACCCAGTACTTC. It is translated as CASTNGWLETQYF.

Here the CDR3 DNA reads TGTGCCAGCAGGCCCTCTGGACAGGGAGCCTACGAGCAGTACTTC. Translating gives CASRPSGQGAYEQYF. This chain joins TRBV11-2 and TRBJ2-5, with 8 bases matching TRBD1. The J call may be mistaken, given a closer DNA end match to TRBJ2-7. The CDR3 runs 15 residues. Germline V gene sequence: CDR1 SGHAT, CDR2 FQNNGV.

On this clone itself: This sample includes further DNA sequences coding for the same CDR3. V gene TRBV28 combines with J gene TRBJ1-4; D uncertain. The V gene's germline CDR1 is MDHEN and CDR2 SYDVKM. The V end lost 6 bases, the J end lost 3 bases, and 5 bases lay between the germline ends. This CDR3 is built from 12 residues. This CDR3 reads CASSRANEKLFF. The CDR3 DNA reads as TGTGCCAGCAGCCGAGCTAATGAAAAACTGTTTTTT.

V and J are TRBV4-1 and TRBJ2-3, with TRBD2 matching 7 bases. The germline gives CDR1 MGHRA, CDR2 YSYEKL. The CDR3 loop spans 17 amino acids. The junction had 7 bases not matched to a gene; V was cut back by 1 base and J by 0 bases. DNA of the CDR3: TGCGCCAGCAGCCAAGGGCTAGCGGAGACGAGCACAGATACGCAGTATTTT. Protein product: CASSQGLAETSTDTQYF.

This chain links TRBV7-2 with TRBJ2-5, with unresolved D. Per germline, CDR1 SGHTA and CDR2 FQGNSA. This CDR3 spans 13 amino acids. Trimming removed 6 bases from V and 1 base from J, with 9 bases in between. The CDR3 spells CASSRQIQETQYF. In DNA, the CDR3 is TGTGCCAGCAGTCGGCAGATCCAAGAGACCCAGTACTTC.

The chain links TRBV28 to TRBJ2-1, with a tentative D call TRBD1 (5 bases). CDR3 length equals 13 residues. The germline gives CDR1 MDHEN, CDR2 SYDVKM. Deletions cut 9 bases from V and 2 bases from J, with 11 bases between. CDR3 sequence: CASWGLTYNEQFF. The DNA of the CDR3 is TGTGCCAGTTGGGGCCTTACCTACAATGAGCAGTTCTTC. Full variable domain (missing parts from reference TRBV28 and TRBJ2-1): DVKVTQSSRYLVKRTGEKVFLECVQDMDHENMFWYRQDPGLGLRLIYFSYDVKMKEKGDIPEGYSVSREKKERFSLILESASTNQTSMYLCASWGLTYNEQFFGPGTRLTVL.

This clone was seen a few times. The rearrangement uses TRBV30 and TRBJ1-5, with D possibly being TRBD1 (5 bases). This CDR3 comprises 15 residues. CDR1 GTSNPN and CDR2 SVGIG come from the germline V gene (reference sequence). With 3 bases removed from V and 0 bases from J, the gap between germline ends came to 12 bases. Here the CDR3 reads CAWSFGTHSNQPQHF. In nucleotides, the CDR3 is TGTGCCTGGAGCTTCGGGACCCATAGCAATCAGCCCCAGCATTTT.

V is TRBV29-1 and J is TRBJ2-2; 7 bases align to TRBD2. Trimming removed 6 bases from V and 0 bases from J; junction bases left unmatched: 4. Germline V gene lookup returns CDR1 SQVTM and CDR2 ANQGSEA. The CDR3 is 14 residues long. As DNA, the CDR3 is TGCAGCGTCACAAGCGGGACGAACACCGGGGAGCTGTTTTTT. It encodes CSVTSGTNTGELFF.

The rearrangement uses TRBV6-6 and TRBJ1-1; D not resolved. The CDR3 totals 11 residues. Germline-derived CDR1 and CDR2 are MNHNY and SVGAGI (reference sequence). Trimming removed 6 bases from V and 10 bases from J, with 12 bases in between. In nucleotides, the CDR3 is TGTGCCAGCAGCCTCAGGACGAGAGCTTTCTTT. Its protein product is CASSLRTRAFF.

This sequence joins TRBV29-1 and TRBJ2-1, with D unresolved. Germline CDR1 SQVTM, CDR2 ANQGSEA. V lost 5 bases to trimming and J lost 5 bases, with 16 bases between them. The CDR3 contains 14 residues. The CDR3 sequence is CSVKKPPGNNEQFF. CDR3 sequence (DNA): TGCAGCGTTAAAAAACCCCCCGGAAACAATGAGCAGTTCTTC.

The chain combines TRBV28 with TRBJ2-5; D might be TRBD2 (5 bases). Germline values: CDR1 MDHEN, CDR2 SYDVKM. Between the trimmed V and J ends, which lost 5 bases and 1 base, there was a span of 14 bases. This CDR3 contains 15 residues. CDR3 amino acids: CASSPRGSAQETQYF. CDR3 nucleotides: TGTGCCAGCAGTCCCCGAGGGTCCGCCCAAGAGACCCAGTACTTC.

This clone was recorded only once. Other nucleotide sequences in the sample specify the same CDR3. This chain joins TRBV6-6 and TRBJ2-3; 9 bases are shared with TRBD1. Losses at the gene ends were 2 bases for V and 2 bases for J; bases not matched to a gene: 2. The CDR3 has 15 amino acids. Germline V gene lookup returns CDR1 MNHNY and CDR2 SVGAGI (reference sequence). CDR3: CASSYRTGATDTQYF. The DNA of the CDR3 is TGTGCCAGCAGTTACCGGACAGGGGCCACAGATACGCAGTATTTT.

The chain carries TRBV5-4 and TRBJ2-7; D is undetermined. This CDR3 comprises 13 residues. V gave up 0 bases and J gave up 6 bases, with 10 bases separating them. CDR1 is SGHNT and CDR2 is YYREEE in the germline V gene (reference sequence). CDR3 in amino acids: CASSLVDTREQYF. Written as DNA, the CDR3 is TGTGCCAGCAGCTTGGTTGACACCCGCGAGCAGTACTTC.

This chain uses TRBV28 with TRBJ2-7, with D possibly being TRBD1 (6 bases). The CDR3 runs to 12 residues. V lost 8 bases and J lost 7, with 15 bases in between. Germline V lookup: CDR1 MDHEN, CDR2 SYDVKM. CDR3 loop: CASASPGTEQYF. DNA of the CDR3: TGTGCCAGCGCTTCTCCCGGGACAGAGCAGTACTTC.

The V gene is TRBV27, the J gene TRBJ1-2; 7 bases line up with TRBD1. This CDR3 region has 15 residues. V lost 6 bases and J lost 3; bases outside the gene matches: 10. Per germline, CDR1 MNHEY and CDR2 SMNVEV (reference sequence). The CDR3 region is CASRRDRILDYGYTF. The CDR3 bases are TGTGCCAGCAGGCGGGACAGAATTTTGGACTATGGCTACACCTTC.

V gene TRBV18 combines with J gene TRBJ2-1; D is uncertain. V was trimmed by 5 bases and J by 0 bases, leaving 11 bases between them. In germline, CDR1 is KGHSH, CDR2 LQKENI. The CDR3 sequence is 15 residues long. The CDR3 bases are TGTGCCAGCTCAGTCGTAAAGAGCTCCTACAATGAGCAGTTCTTC. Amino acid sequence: CASSVVKSSYNEQFF.

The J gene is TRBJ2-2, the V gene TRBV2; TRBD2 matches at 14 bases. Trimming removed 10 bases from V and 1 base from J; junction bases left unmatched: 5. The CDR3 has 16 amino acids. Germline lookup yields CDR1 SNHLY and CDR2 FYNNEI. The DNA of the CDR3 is TGTGCCACCGCAGGACTAGCGGGAGGGAACACCGGGGAGCTGTTTTTT. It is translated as CATAGLAGGNTGELFF. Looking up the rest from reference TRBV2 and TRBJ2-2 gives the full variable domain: EPEVTQTPSHQVTQMGQEVILRCVPISNHLYFYWYRQILGQKVEFLVSFYNNEISEKSEIFDDQFSVERPDGSNFTLKIRSTKLEDSAMYFCATAGLAGGNTGELFFGEGSRLTVL.

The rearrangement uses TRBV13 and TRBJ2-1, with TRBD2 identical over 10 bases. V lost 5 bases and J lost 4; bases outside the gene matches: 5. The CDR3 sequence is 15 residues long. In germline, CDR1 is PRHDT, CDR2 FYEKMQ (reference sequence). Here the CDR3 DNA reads TGTGCCAGCAGCGCCGGACTAGCGGATTACAATGAGCAGTTCTTC. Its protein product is CASSAGLADYNEQFF.

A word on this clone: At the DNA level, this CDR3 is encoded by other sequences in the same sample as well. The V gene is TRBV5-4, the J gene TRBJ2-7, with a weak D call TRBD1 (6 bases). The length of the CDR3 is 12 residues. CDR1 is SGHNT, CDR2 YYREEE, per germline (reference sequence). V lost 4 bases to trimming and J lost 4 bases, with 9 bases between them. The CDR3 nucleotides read TGTGCCAGCAGCCTGGACAGATACGAGCAGTACTTC. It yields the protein CASSLDRYEQYF.

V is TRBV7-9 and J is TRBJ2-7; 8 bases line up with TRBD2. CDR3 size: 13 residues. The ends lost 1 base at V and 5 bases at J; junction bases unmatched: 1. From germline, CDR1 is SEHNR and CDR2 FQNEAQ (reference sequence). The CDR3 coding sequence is TGTGCCAGCAGCTTAGTGACTAGCGACGAGCAGTACTTC. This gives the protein CASSLVTSDEQYF. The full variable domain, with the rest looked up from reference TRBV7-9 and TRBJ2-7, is DTGVSQNPRHKITKRGQNVTFRCDPISEHNRLYWYRQTLGQGPEFLTYFQNEAQLEKSRLLSDRFSAERPKGSFSTLEIQRTEQGDSAMYLCASSLVTSDEQYFGPGTRLTVT.